In this sample, the clone carrying this T cell receptor beta chain turned up a few times. This entry belongs to a study of T cells after yellow fever vaccination. Each CDR3 protein is one row after TCRdb ran MiXCR on the 5' RACE reads. Seen here are a few hundred thousand distinct CDR3 sequences, around 17% observed once, and the top ten hold about 18%. Germline CDR1 is DFQATT and CDR2 is SNEGSKA (reference sequence). CDR3 length: 12 amino acids. This chain connects TRBV20-1 to TRBJ1-1; a weak D match, TRBD1 (5 bases). This TCR was sampled from a man between 18 and 29 years old who received the YFV17D yellow fever vaccine. Specimen: PBMCs, collected about 5 days after the first yellow fever vaccination. This chain's CDR3 is CRTRGANTEAFF. The CDR3 nucleotides read TGCAGGACGAGGGGCGCCAACACTGAAGCTTTCTTT.